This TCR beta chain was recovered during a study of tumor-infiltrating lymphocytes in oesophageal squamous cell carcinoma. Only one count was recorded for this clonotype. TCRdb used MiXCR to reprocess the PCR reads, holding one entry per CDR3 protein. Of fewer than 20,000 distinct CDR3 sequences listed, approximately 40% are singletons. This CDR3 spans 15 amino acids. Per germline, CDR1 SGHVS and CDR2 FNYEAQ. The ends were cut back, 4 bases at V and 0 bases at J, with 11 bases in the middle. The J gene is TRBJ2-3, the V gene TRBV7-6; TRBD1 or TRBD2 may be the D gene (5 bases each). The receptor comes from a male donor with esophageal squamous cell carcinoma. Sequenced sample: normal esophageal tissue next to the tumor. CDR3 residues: CASSSAGRSTDTQYF. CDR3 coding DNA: TGTGCCAGCAGCTCCGCAGGGAGAAGCACAGATACGCAGTATTTT.